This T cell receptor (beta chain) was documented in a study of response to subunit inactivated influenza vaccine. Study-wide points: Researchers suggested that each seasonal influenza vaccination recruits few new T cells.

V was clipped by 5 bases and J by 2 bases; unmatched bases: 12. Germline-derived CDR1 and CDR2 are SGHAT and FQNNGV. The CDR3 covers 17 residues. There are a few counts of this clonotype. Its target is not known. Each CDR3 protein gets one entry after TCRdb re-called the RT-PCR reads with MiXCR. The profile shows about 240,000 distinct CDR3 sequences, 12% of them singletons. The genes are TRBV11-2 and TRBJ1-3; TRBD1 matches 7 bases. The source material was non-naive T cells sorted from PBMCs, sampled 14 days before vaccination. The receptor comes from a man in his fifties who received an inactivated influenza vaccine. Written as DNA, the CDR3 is TGTGCCAGCAGCAAATCAGGACAGGCATGGCCTGGAAACACCATATATTTT. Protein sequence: CASSKSGQAWPGNTIYF.